This entry concerns a single T cell receptor (beta chain). Its target is unknown. The sample is drawn from a study of CD8 T cell repertoires and HIV-1 epitope variants. At the level of the study: T cells were stimulated with Twenty-five Gag and Nef peptides separately. Controls were a CMV, EBV and flu pool, Ebola AY9, and no peptide.

Profiling relied on immunoSEQ multiplex PCR, and the TCRdb table lists in-frame clones only, not all of them. The table includes thousands of clones, around 68% detected once. CDR3 length: 16 residues. Losses at the gene ends were 4 bases for V and 2 bases for J; bases not matched to a gene: 5. The germline V gene has CDR1 MDHEN and CDR2 SYDVKM. V usage is TRBV28 and J usage is TRBJ1-4; 9 positions agree with TRBD1. Source material: cultured CD8+ T cells derived from PBMCs. The clonotype was recovered from a male donor with HIV. CDR3 amino acids: CASSSGQGRTNEKLFF. The CDR3 region has the DNA TGTGCCAGCAGTTCCGGACAGGGGCGGACTAATGAAAAACTGTTTTTT. Supplemented by reference TRBV28 and TRBJ1-4, the full variable domain reads DVKVTQSSRYLVKRTGEKVFLECVQDMDHENMFWYRQDPGLGLRLIYFSYDVKMKEKGDIPEGYSVSREKKERFSLILESASTNQTSMYLCASSSGQGRTNEKLFFGSGTQLSVL.